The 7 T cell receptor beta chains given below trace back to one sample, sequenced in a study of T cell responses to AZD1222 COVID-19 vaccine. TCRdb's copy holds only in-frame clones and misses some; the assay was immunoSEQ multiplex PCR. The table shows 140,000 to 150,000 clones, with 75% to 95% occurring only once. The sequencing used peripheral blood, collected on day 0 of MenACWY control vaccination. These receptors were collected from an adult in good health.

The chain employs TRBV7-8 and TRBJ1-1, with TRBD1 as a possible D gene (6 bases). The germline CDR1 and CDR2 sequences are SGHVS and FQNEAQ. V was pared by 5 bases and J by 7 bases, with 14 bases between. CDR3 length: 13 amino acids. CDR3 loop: CASSQGGGIEAFF. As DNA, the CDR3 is TGTGCCAGCAGCCAAGGGGGGGGAATTGAAGCTTTCTTT.

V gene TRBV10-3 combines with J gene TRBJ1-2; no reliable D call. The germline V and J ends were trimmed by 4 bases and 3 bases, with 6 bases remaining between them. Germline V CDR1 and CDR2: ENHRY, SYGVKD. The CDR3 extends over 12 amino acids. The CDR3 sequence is CAISGTDYGYTF. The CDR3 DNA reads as TGTGCCATCAGTGGGACTGACTATGGCTACACCTTC.

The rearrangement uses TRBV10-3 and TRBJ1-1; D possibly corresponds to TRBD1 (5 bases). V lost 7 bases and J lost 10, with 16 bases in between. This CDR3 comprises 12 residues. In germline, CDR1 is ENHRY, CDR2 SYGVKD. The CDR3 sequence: CAIKEGRTGAFF. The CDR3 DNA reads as TGTGCCATCAAGGAGGGCCGAACAGGAGCTTTCTTT.

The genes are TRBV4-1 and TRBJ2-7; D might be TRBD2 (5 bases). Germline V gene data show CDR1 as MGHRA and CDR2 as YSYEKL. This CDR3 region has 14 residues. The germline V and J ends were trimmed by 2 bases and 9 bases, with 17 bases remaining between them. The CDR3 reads CASSQTGNTDGQYF. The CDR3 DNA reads TGCGCCAGCAGCCAAACCGGGAACACCGACGGGCAGTACTTC.

CDR3 amino acids: CSVDEFGRVNTEAFF. The CDR3 DNA is TGCAGCGTTGATGAATTTGGGCGGGTGAACACTGAAGCTTTCTTT. The rearrangement uses TRBV29-1 and TRBJ1-1; D is unresolved. This CDR3 spans 15 amino acids. Germline-derived CDR1 and CDR2 are SQVTM and ANQGSEA. The ends were cut back, 3 bases at V and 0 bases at J, with 14 bases in the middle.

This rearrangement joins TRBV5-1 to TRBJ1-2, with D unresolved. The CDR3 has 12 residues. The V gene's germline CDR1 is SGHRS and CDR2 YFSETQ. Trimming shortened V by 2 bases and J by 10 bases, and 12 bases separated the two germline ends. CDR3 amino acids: CASSLAPGPYTF. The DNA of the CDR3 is TGCGCCAGCAGCTTAGCCCCAGGTCCCTACACCTTC.

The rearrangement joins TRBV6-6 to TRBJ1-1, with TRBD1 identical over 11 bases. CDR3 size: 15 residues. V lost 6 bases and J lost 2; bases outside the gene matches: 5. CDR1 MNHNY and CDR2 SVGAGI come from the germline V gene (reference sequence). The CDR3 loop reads CASRDGQGANTEAFF. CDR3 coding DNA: TGTGCCAGCAGAGACGGACAGGGGGCCAACACTGAAGCTTTCTTT.